This paragraph reports one T cell receptor (beta chain). Its antigen is currently unknown. These data come from a study of CD8 T cells in Susac syndrome. Study-level information: There were six sequenced Susac syndrome patients with active disease and 8 or 9 in remission.

Reverse transcription of 0.5 to 1 ug RNA used random hexamers. TCRdb redid the calling of the immunoSEQ multiplex PCR reads with MiXCR, one entry per CDR3 protein. This table has roughly 110,000 distinct CDR3 sequences, roughly 95% appearing once. FACS was used to enrich TEMRA cells, whereas the CD8+ and CD4+ T cells were obtained by negative isolation. General study results and limits: Susac syndrome CD8+ repertoires were clonally expanded, most strongly in CD8+ TEMRA cells. The authors acknowledged that their TCR sequencing and HLA analysis involved a relatively small number of individuals.

The CDR3 runs 11 residues. The V gene's germline CDR1 is SGHNT and CDR2 YYREEE (reference sequence). Between the trimmed V and J ends, which lost 9 bases and 1 base, there was a span of 7 bases. The rearrangement joins TRBV5-4 to TRBJ1-1; D is ambiguous. Sequencing was performed on CD8+ T cells from PBMCs. This clonotype originated in a human donor with Susac syndrome. The chain's CDR3 is CAMRANTEAFF. DNA for the CDR3: TGTGCCATGAGGGCGAACACTGAAGCTTTCTTT.